This T cell receptor (beta chain) came from a study of T-cell reconstitution after alpha-beta-depleted transplantation in children. This clonotype was recorded a few times. The TCRbeta library was prepared with unique molecular identifiers. TCRdb redid the calling of the PCR reads with MiXCR, one entry per CDR3 protein. The sample yields approximately 490,000 distinct CDR3 sequences, under 15% seen once. V was clipped by 8 bases and J by 5 bases, with 10 bases between them. CDR3 length equals 13 residues. The germline gives CDR1 MNHNS, CDR2 SASEGT. This receptor was taken from a human donor who donated a stem cell graft to a child with combined immunodeficiency. The chain has TRBV6-1 and TRBJ1-6; D gene ambiguous. Here the sequenced sample was PBMCs from the stem cell graft donor, taken from the stem cell graft. This CDR3 is CASGRQDNSPLHF. Here the CDR3 DNA reads TGTGCCAGCGGACGACAAGATAATTCACCCCTCCACTTT.